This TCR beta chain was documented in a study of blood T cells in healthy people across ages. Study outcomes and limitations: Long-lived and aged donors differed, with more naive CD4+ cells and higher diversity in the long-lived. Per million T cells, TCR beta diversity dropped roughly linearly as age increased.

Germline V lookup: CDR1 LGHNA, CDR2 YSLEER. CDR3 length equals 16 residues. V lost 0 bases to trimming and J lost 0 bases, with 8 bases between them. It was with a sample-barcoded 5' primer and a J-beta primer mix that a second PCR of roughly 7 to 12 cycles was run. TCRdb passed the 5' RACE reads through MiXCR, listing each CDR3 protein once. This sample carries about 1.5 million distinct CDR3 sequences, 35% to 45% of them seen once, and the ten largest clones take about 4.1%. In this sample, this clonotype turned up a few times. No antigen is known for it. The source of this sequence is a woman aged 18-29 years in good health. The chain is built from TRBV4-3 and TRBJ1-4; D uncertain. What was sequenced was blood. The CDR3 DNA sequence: TGCGCCAGCAGCCAAGATACGGGTACAACTAATGAAAAACTGTTTTTT. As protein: CASSQDTGTTNEKLFF.